The 27 T cell receptor beta chains below were found in one sample sequenced in a study of long-term antiretroviral therapy in people with HIV. Researchers report immunoSEQ v3.0 was run at survey level. The table came from immunoSEQ multiplex PCR; TCRdb's copy has only in-frame clones and leaves some out. The sample lists some 24,000 clones, 81% occurring once. Here the sequenced sample was unsorted PBMCs, taken at the start of antiretroviral therapy, before treatment. These receptors came from a woman in her late teens or twenties with HIV.

The chain combines TRBV5-1 with TRBJ2-2; TRBD1 matches at 8 bases. After removal of 2 bases from V and 2 bases from J, the junction contained 5 bases not matched to a gene. The CDR3 covers 16 residues. In germline, CDR1 is SGHRS, CDR2 YFSETQ. In nucleotides, the CDR3 is TGCGCCAGCAGCTTTATTGCAGGGGGCAACACCGGGGAGCTGTTTTTT. The encoded protein is CASSFIAGGNTGELFF.

The chain employs TRBV7-2 and TRBJ1-4, with D maybe TRBD1 (5 bases). Germline lookup yields CDR1 SGHTA and CDR2 FQGNSA. The CDR3 sequence is 14 residues long. Trimming cost V 1 base and J 10 bases, with 13 bases left between them. CDR3 coding DNA: TGTGCCAGCAGCTTAGTAGGGGCCCAGGGAAAACTGTTTTTT. It translates to CASSLVGAQGKLFF.

This clone has just a few counts. The chain joins TRBV7-2 to TRBJ2-7; D is perhaps TRBD2 (6 bases). CDR3 length: 17 residues. The V gene's germline CDR1 is SGHTA and CDR2 FQGNSA. V was pared by 1 base and J by 2 bases, with 18 bases between. CDR3: CASSLVGIRLVTYEQYF. For the CDR3, the DNA is TGTGCCAGCAGCTTAGTAGGGATCAGACTAGTCACCTACGAGCAGTACTTC.

The rearrangement uses TRBV29-1 and TRBJ2-5, with a tentative D call TRBD2 (5 bases). The length of the CDR3 is 11 residues. The germline V gene has CDR1 SQVTM and CDR2 ANQGSEA. Trimming left V 8 bases short and J 1 base short, with 8 bases between. CDR3: CSLAVQETQYF. CDR3 coding DNA: TGCAGCCTAGCAGTCCAAGAGACCCAGTACTTC.

This chain connects TRBV2 to TRBJ1-1, with D unclear. The germline V gene encodes CDR1 SNHLY and CDR2 FYNNEI. V was pared by 2 bases and J by 1 base, with 2 bases between. The CDR3 contains 12 residues. The DNA of the CDR3 is TGTGCCAGCAGTGAACAGAACACTGAAGCTTTCTTT. It codes for CASSEQNTEAFF. Looking up the rest from reference TRBV2 and TRBJ1-1 gives the full variable domain: EPEVTQTPSHQVTQMGQEVILRCVPISNHLYFYWYRQILGQKVEFLVSFYNNEISEKSEIFDDQFSVERPDGSNFTLKIRSTKLEDSAMYFCASSEQNTEAFFGQGTRLTVV.

This clone was seen a few times. The chain links TRBV9 to TRBJ1-5, with D unresolved. Germline lookup yields CDR1 SGDLS and CDR2 YYNGEE. V gave up 2 bases and J gave up 3 bases, with 9 bases separating them. This CDR3 has 14 residues. CDR3 loop: CASSVSGNNQPQHF. Written as DNA, the CDR3 is TGTGCCAGCAGCGTCTCTGGGAACAATCAGCCCCAGCATTTT.

This rearrangement joins TRBV7-9 to TRBJ1-1, with TRBD1 as a possible D gene (6 bases). V lost 1 base and J 5 bases, leaving 11 bases between the germline ends. Germline CDR1 reads SEHNR; CDR2 reads FQNEAQ (reference sequence). The CDR3 spans 14 residues. CDR3 loop: CASSLEGGWTEAFF. CDR3 DNA: TGTGCCAGCAGCTTAGAAGGGGGATGGACTGAAGCTTTCTTT.

The rearrangement joins TRBV18 to TRBJ2-3, with 7 bases aligning to TRBD2. The CDR3 is 17 residues long. Trimming took 3 bases from V and 2 from J; bases not matched to a gene: 11. Germline lookup yields CDR1 KGHSH and CDR2 LQKENI. CDR3 sequence (DNA): TGTGCCAGCTCACCCTTGGCCGGCGGGAGCATCACAGATACGCAGTATTTT. It yields the protein CASSPLAGGSITDTQYF.

The chain links TRBV15 to TRBJ2-2; the D is unclear. The CDR3 extends over 14 amino acids. The ends were cut back, 0 bases at V and 4 bases at J, with 6 bases in the middle. Germline-derived CDR1 and CDR2 are LNHNV and YYDKDF (reference sequence). The CDR3 here is CATSRDRSTGELFF. In DNA form, the CDR3 reads TGTGCCACCAGCAGAGATAGGAGCACCGGGGAGCTGTTTTTT. Based on the CDR3 plus reference TRBV15 and TRBJ2-2, the full variable domain is DAMVIQNPRYQVTQFGKPVTLSCSQTLNHNVMYWYQQKSSQAPKLLFHYYDKDFNNEADTPDNFQSRRPNTSFCFLDIRSPGLGDTAMYLCATSRDRSTGELFFGEGSRLTVL.

This clone was observed once. CDR3 sequence (DNA): TGTGCCAGCAGCTCGGGACAGCCTTCACCCCTCCACTTT. This translates into CASSSGQPSPLHF. J is TRBJ1-6 and V is TRBV7-9, with 7 bases aligning to TRBD1. V shed 4 bases and J 9 bases; nucleotides not matched to a gene: 3. Germline CDR1 is SEHNR and CDR2 is FQNEAQ (reference sequence). The CDR3 totals 13 residues.

This clone was seen a handful of times. The gene calls are TRBV6-5 and TRBJ1-3; D is possibly TRBD1 (6 bases). From germline, CDR1 is MNHEY and CDR2 SVGAGI. The CDR3 extends over 13 amino acids. Trimming shortened V by 8 bases and J by 11 bases, and 19 bases separated the two germline ends. The CDR3 sequence is CASCSLDSNAIYF. The CDR3 DNA is TGTGCCAGCTGTAGCCTGGACAGTAACGCCATATATTTT.

V is TRBV27 and J is TRBJ1-1, with D hard to call. V dropped 6 bases and J dropped 4 bases, with 9 bases sitting between them. Germline lookup yields CDR1 MNHEY and CDR2 SMNVEV (reference sequence). There are 12 residues in the CDR3. CDR3 amino acids: CASRGLLTEAFF. The CDR3 coding sequence is TGTGCCAGCAGAGGGCTTCTCACTGAAGCTTTCTTT.

The chain employs TRBV9 and TRBJ2-7; possibly TRBD1 for D (8 bases). The germline V gene encodes CDR1 SGDLS and CDR2 YYNGEE. The CDR3 has 14 amino acids. V was shortened by 0 bases and J by 6 bases, with 13 bases between the two germline ends. CDR3 nucleotide sequence: TGTGCCAGCAGCGTAGCTAACAGGGGGGGCGAGCAGTACTTC. Translated: CASSVANRGGEQYF. Using reference TRBV9 and TRBJ2-7 for the parts outside the CDR3, the full variable domain is DSGVTQTPKHLITATGQRVTLRCSPRSGDLSVYWYQQSLDQGLQFLIQYYNGEERAKGNILERFSAQQFPDLHSELNLSSLELGDSALYFCASSVANRGGEQYFGPGTRLTVT.

V and J are TRBV29-1 and TRBJ1-4, with D possibly matching TRBD1 (5 bases). Germline V gene data show CDR1 as SQVTM and CDR2 as ANQGSEA. Trimming cost V 4 bases and J 7 bases, with 13 bases left between them. The CDR3 is 13 amino acids. The CDR3 protein is CSVGGRAGEKLFF. As DNA, the CDR3 is TGCAGCGTTGGGGGGAGGGCAGGTGAAAAACTGTTTTTT.

The chain couples TRBV7-9 to TRBJ2-3; the D gene is possibly TRBD2 (6 bases). CDR1 and CDR2 (germline): SEHNR, FQNEAQ (reference sequence). V was cut by 2 bases and J by 0 bases, with 12 bases left in between. The CDR3 is 16 amino acids. This chain's CDR3 is CASSLRGGGSTDTQYF. The CDR3 nucleotides read TGTGCCAGCAGCTTAAGGGGTGGGGGGAGCACAGATACGCAGTATTTT.

This rearrangement joins TRBV6-5 to TRBJ2-1; 9 bases agree with TRBD2. CDR1 is MNHEY and CDR2 is SVGAGI in the germline V gene. V dropped 2 bases and J dropped 4; count of bases not matched to a gene: 3. There are 15 residues in the CDR3. The CDR3 region has the DNA TGTGCCAGCAGTTACCTGACTAGCGGTTACAATGAGCAGTTCTTC. Protein sequence: CASSYLTSGYNEQFF.

The rearrangement uses TRBV9 and TRBJ1-1; the D gene is possibly TRBD1 (5 bases). V was trimmed by 1 base and J by 7 bases, leaving 14 bases between them. The CDR3 has 14 amino acids. The V gene's germline CDR1 is SGDLS and CDR2 YYNGEE. The CDR3 nucleotides read TGTGCCAGCAGCGTATCGGGGGAGGATGGTGAAGCTTTCTTT. Amino acid sequence: CASSVSGEDGEAFF.

The J gene is TRBJ1-6, the V gene TRBV20-1, with a possible D match to TRBD1 (5 bases). Germline CDR1 reads DFQATT; CDR2 reads SNEGSKA (reference sequence). The CDR3 consists of 10 residues. Deletions cut 3 bases from V and 18 bases from J, with 12 bases between. In nucleotides, the CDR3 is TGCAGTGCTAGTAGTTTGGGACCCCACTTT. Translated: CSASSLGPHF.

This clone showed up just once. The rearrangement uses TRBV5-1 and TRBJ1-4; TRBD1 matches 8 bases. V lost 5 bases and J lost 6; bases outside the gene matches: 9. This CDR3 has 15 residues. Germline CDR1 reads SGHRS; CDR2 reads YFSETQ. DNA of the CDR3: TGCGCCAGCAGTAATCCTCAGGGGGCGGATGAAAAACTGTTTTTT. It encodes CASSNPQGADEKLFF.

This clone showed up just once. This rearrangement joins TRBV5-1 to TRBJ2-1, with unresolved D. With 0 bases removed from V and 2 bases from J, the gap between germline ends came to 12 bases. This CDR3 spans 16 amino acids. Germline V CDR1 and CDR2: SGHRS, YFSETQ. The CDR3 spells CASSLEPDPAYNEQFF. CDR3 nucleotide sequence: TGCGCCAGCAGCTTGGAACCGGACCCGGCCTACAATGAGCAGTTCTTC.

This chain uses TRBV6-1 with TRBJ2-7, with D perhaps matching TRBD1 (6 bases). CDR1 MNHNS and CDR2 SASEGT come from the germline V gene. This CDR3 comprises 11 residues. The ends were cut back, 2 bases at V and 7 bases at J, with 6 bases in the middle. The DNA for the CDR3 is TGTGCCAGCAGTGAAACAGGGGAGCAGTACTTC. Translation: CASSETGEQYF.

A few counts support this clone. The chain is built from TRBV7-9 and TRBJ1-1; D ambiguous. CDR3 length: 13 residues. V gave up 3 bases and J gave up 1 base, with 6 bases separating them. CDR1 is SEHNR, CDR2 FQNEAQ, per germline (reference sequence). CDR3 DNA sequence: TGTGCCAGCAGCTTTGGAGCGAACACTGAAGCTTTCTTT. Translated: CASSFGANTEAFF.

J is TRBJ2-1 and V is TRBV27; possible D gene TRBD1, 7 bases. The CDR3 covers 14 residues. Trimming removed 2 bases at V and 4 bases at J, with 9 bases between. From germline, CDR1 is MNHEY and CDR2 SMNVEV (reference sequence). Written as DNA, the CDR3 is TGTGCCAGCAGTTTAGCGGGACAGTACAATGAGCAGTTCTTC. It translates to CASSLAGQYNEQFF.

Only a few counts were recorded for this clone. The chain's CDR3 is CASTGRGISTDTQYF. The DNA for the CDR3 is TGTGCCAGCACCGGGAGGGGGATTAGCACAGATACGCAGTATTTT. J is TRBJ2-3 and V is TRBV7-9; 8 bases align to TRBD2. This CDR3 contains 15 residues. Germline CDR1 is SEHNR and CDR2 is FQNEAQ (reference sequence). V lost 7 bases to trimming and J lost 0 bases; unmatched junction nucleotides: 6.

The chain combines TRBV6-6 with TRBJ1-1; D not certain. The V gene lost 5 bases and the J gene lost 13 bases, with 29 bases spanning the gap. The CDR3 is made up of 16 amino acids. Germline V gene data show CDR1 as MNHNY and CDR2 as SVGAGI (reference sequence). The CDR3 DNA reads as TGTGCCAGCAGTCCCAGGAGAGGGTCTTCAACACTGAAGCTTTTCTTT. This gives the protein CASSPRRGSSTLKLFF.

The chain is built from TRBV6-6 and TRBJ2-5; 8 nucleotides line up with TRBD1. Germline assignment: CDR1 MNHNY and CDR2 SVGAGI (reference sequence). This CDR3 region has 13 residues. The junction had 11 bases not matched to a gene; V was cut back by 6 bases and J by 11 bases. For the CDR3, the DNA is TGTGCCAGCAGCCAAGAGACAGGGGAAGAGCAGTACTTC. This encodes CASSQETGEEQYF.

The chain joins TRBV6-6 to TRBJ2-3; D remains ambiguous. Germline CDR1 is MNHNY and CDR2 is SVGAGI (reference sequence). Trimming took 3 bases from V and 3 from J, leaving 13 bases between them. The CDR3 length is 15 residues. CDR3 bases: TGTGCCAGCAGTTATAGTAGTCGAAGTACAGATACGCAGTATTTT. Amino acid sequence: CASSYSSRSTDTQYF.